The 6 T cell receptor beta chains listed next were all sequenced from one sample in a study of CD8+ T cells in alopecia areata. Investigators isolated RNA and reverse transcribed it into cDNA to act as the sequencing template. Data came from immunoSEQ multiplex PCR; TCRdb stores just in-frame clones and leaves some out. Among under 250,000 clones listed, 56% were seen once. The sequencing sample was made of CD8+ T cells sorted from blood. These receptors came from a human donor in good health.

This rearrangement joins TRBV30 to TRBJ2-2; D remains ambiguous. The germline V gene encodes CDR1 GTSNPN and CDR2 SVGIG (reference sequence). The ends were cut back, 4 bases at V and 5 bases at J, with 8 bases in the middle. This CDR3 region has 12 residues. The CDR3 DNA sequence: TGTGCCTGGAAAGGGTTGACCGGGGAGCTGTTTTTT. Translating gives CAWKGLTGELFF.

This clone was detected a few times. CDR3 protein: CASSMIGTDTQYF. The CDR3 nucleotides are TGTGCCAGTAGTATGATTGGGACAGATACGCAGTATTTT. This rearrangement joins TRBV19 to TRBJ2-3; D unresolved. CDR1 LNHDA and CDR2 SQIVND come from the germline V gene (reference sequence). This CDR3 is 13 amino acids long. V was trimmed by 3 bases and J by 3 bases, leaving 7 bases between them. Variable domain in full (rest from reference TRBV19 and TRBJ2-3): DGGITQSPKYLFRKEGQNVTLSCEQNLNHDAMYWYRQDPGQGLRLIYYSQIVNDFQKGDIAEGYSVSREKKESFPLTVTSAQKNPTAFYLCASSMIGTDTQYFGPGTRLTVL.

The chain joins TRBV9 to TRBJ2-4; D ambiguous. The CDR3 has 10 residues. Germline values: CDR1 SGDLS, CDR2 YYNGEE. V dropped 7 bases and J dropped 5 bases, with 4 bases sitting between them. CDR3 coding DNA: TGTGCCAGCGGGGAAAACATTCAGTACTTC. Protein sequence: CASGENIQYF.

This clone was counted between two and nine times. The rearrangement uses TRBV11-2 and TRBJ2-5; D not resolved. This CDR3 region has 13 residues. V dropped 4 bases and J dropped 5 bases, with 11 bases sitting between them. Per the germline V gene, CDR1 is SGHAT and CDR2 is FQNNGV. Here the CDR3 DNA reads TGTGCCAGCAGCTCAGGCTCCTCGGAGACCCAGTACTTC. Translating it yields CASSSGSSETQYF. Looking up the rest from reference TRBV11-2 and TRBJ2-5 gives the full variable domain: EAGVAQSPRYKIIEKRQSVAFWCNPISGHATLYWYQQILGQGPKLLIQFQNNGVVDDSQLPKDRFSAERLKGVDSTLKIQPAKLEDSAVYLCASSSGSSETQYFGPGTRLLVL.

This clone was detected only a few times. This chain links TRBV29-1 with TRBJ1-2; D is perhaps TRBD1 (5 bases). Germline V gene data show CDR1 as SQVTM and CDR2 as ANQGSEA. The CDR3 spans 14 residues. The ends were cut back, 0 bases at V and 4 bases at J, with 12 bases in the middle. The CDR3 reads CSVEEIDRSYGYTF. The CDR3 nucleotides read TGCAGCGTTGAAGAGATCGACAGAAGCTATGGCTACACCTTC.

The chain is built from TRBV29-1 and TRBJ2-7; the match to TRBD2 covers 13 bases. With V trimmed by 5 bases and J by 4 bases, 2 bases remained unmatched. Germline assignment: CDR1 SQVTM and CDR2 ANQGSEA. The length of the CDR3 is 13 residues. The CDR3 bases are TGCAGCGTTCGACTAGCGGGGGGTTACGAGCAGTACTTC. It is translated as CSVRLAGGYEQYF.